Each of the 17 T cell receptor beta chains below was sequenced from the same sample in a study of cytomegalovirus exposure and HLA in healthy donors. 60 Vbeta and 13 Jbeta primers were used in PCR. Sequencing was performed with immunoSEQ multiplex PCR; in TCRdb, only in-frame clones are kept and a portion is missing. The table lists about 120,000 clones, 80% of them singletons. Material: PBMCs. The receptor set was obtained from a man aged 25-45 years in good health and CMV-seropositive.

This chain connects TRBV5-1 to TRBJ2-3, with 7 bases matching TRBD2. Germline CDR1 reads SGHRS; CDR2 reads YFSETQ. J gave up 0 bases and V 0 bases, and 1 base lay outside the gene matches. The CDR3 runs to 15 residues. The chain's CDR3 is CASSLEAGSTDTQYF. In DNA, the CDR3 is TGCGCCAGCAGCTTGGAAGCGGGGAGCACAGATACGCAGTATTTT. Filled out from reference TRBV5-1 and TRBJ2-3, the complete variable domain reads KAGVTQTPRYLIKTRGQQVTLSCSPISGHRSVSWYQQTPGQGLQFLFEYFSETQRNKGNFPGRFSGRQFSNSRSEMNVSTLELGDSALYLCASSLEAGSTDTQYFGPGTRLTVL.

The genes are TRBV7-7 and TRBJ2-2, with D uncertain. With 2 bases removed from V and 6 bases from J, the gap between germline ends came to 16 bases. The CDR3 contains 16 residues. Germline values: CDR1 SSHAT, CDR2 FNYEAQ (reference sequence). CDR3: CASSLRPHRDPGELFF. In DNA form, the CDR3 reads TGTGCCAGCAGCTTACGGCCCCACAGAGATCCCGGGGAGCTGTTTTTT. The whole variable domain, filled in from reference TRBV7-7 and TRBJ2-2, reads GAGVSQSPRYKVTKRGQDVTLRCDPISSHATLYWYQQALGQGPEFLTYFNYEAQPDKSGLPSDRFSAERPEGSISTLTIQRTEQRDSAMYRCASSLRPHRDPGELFFGEGSRLTVL.

This clone was detected a few times. This chain links TRBV9 with TRBJ2-1; 12 bases are a match to TRBD1. The CDR3 sequence is 17 residues long. J lost 0 bases, V lost 2 bases, and 3 bases had no gene match. Germline loops: CDR1 SGDLS, CDR2 YYNGEE. The CDR3 here is CASSVGTGGLSYNEQFF. In DNA, the CDR3 is TGTGCCAGCAGCGTCGGGACAGGGGGCCTCTCCTACAATGAGCAGTTCTTC.

This clone was seen a single time. Other DNA sequences in the same sample also yield this CDR3. The chain links TRBV5-1 to TRBJ2-5; a weak D match, TRBD2 (5 bases). The CDR3 length is 15 residues. Germline assignment: CDR1 SGHRS and CDR2 YFSETQ. The V end lost 0 bases, the J end lost 5 bases, and 14 bases lay between the germline ends. In DNA, the CDR3 is TGCGCCAGCAGCTTGGGGGCGTCTGGGGAGGAGACCCAGTACTTC. It is translated as CASSLGASGEETQYF.

This chain links TRBV19 with TRBJ2-7; 7 bases align to TRBD1. With V trimmed by 7 bases and J by 6 bases, 6 bases remained unmatched. There are 12 residues in the CDR3. Germline V gene data show CDR1 as LNHDA and CDR2 as SQIVND (reference sequence). The CDR3 reads CASTDRESEQYF. In DNA, the CDR3 is TGTGCCAGTACCGACAGGGAGAGCGAGCAGTACTTC.

The rearrangement joins TRBV19 to TRBJ1-6; D is possibly TRBD1 (6 bases). V was trimmed by 6 bases and J by 9 bases, leaving 12 bases between them. The CDR3 is 13 amino acids. Per germline, CDR1 LNHDA and CDR2 SQIVND (reference sequence). The CDR3 nucleotides read TGTGCCAGTAGGTTGACAGGTCCTTCACCCCTCCACTTT. As protein: CASRLTGPSPLHF.

This clone was detected only a few times. This chain links TRBV30 with TRBJ1-2, with TRBD1 matching 8 bases. This CDR3 is 13 amino acids long. Germline-derived CDR1 and CDR2 are GTSNPN and SVGIG (reference sequence). V was pared by 7 bases and J by 6 bases, with 10 bases of the junction left unmatched. CDR3 DNA sequence: TGTGCCTCTGGAAGGGACAGGCCGCATGGCTACACCTTC. This translates into CASGRDRPHGYTF. The full variable domain, its missing parts supplied by reference TRBV30 and TRBJ1-2, is SQTIHQWPATLVQPVGSPLSLECTVEGTSNPNLYWYRQAAGRGLQLLFYSVGIGQISSEVPQNLSASRPQDRQFILSSKKLLLSDSGFYLCASGRDRPHGYTFGSGTRLTVV.

This clone was recorded only once. This chain joins TRBV4-1 and TRBJ1-2, with D perhaps matching TRBD1 (6 bases). V gave up 4 bases and J gave up 5 bases, with 17 bases separating them. The CDR3 covers 15 residues. CDR1 and CDR2 (germline): MGHRA, YSYEKL. DNA of the CDR3: TGCGCCAGCAGCCTAGACAGGCTGAACGATTATGGCTACACCTTC. It translates to CASSLDRLNDYGYTF.

Here the CDR3 DNA reads TGTGCCTGGACAGGGGGGGAGACCCAGTACTTC. Its protein is CAWTGGETQYF. The J gene is TRBJ2-5, the V gene TRBV30; possible D gene TRBD1, 7 bases. Trimming left V 4 bases short and J 5 bases short, with 8 bases between. The length of the CDR3 is 11 residues. The V gene's germline CDR1 is GTSNPN and CDR2 SVGIG (reference sequence).

The table lists this clone with a few counts. The rearrangement joins TRBV6-5 to TRBJ1-2; D uncertain. Germline CDR1 reads MNHEY; CDR2 reads SVGAGI. Trimming cost V 8 bases and J 6 bases, with 10 bases left between them. CDR3 length: 11 amino acids. CDR3 DNA sequence: TGTGCCAGCGGGCGCGGGGATGGCTACACCTTC. This translates into CASGRGDGYTF.

V and J are TRBV10-3 and TRBJ1-2; D uncertain. Germline CDR1 and CDR2: ENHRY and SYGVKD. Trimming shortened V by 4 bases and J by 3 bases, and 24 bases separated the two germline ends. The CDR3 contains 18 residues. CDR3 in amino acids: CAISVGSLGALQDYGYTF. The CDR3, as DNA: TGTGCCATCAGTGTGGGCTCCTTGGGAGCCCTCCAGGACTATGGCTACACCTTC.

The chain employs TRBV7-3 and TRBJ2-1; maybe TRBD1 (6 bases). From germline, CDR1 is SGHTA and CDR2 FQGTGA. Trimming shortened V by 3 bases and J by 10 bases, and 7 bases separated the two germline ends. CDR3 size: 11 residues. The CDR3 coding sequence is TGTGCCAGCAGCTTTGGGGGCGAGCAGTTCTTC. Its translation is CASSFGGEQFF. The variable domain in full, with the rest retrieved from reference TRBV7-3 and TRBJ2-1, is GAGVSQTPSNKVTEKGKYVELRCDPISGHTALYWYRQSLGQGPEFLIYFQGTGAADDSGLPNDRFFAVRPEGSVSTLKIQRTERGDSAVYLCASSFGGEQFFGPGTRLTVL.

This sequence joins TRBV6-1 and TRBJ1-1, with 9 bases that match TRBD1. Germline V gene data show CDR1 as MNHNS and CDR2 as SASEGT. CDR3 length: 15 amino acids. Germline trimming cut 3 bases from V and 5 bases from J; bases unmatched to any gene: 7. CDR3 sequence: CASSDLGTGRTEAFF. CDR3 bases: TGTGCCAGCAGTGATTTAGGGACAGGGAGGACTGAAGCTTTCTTT.

The gene calls are TRBV13 and TRBJ2-7, with 8 bases aligning to TRBD2. Losses at the gene ends were 0 bases for V and 3 bases for J; bases not matched to a gene: 7. There are 16 residues in the CDR3. The germline V gene encodes CDR1 PRHDT and CDR2 FYEKMQ (reference sequence). The CDR3 protein is CASSLGGRGTRYEQYF. CDR3 coding DNA: TGTGCCAGCAGCTTAGGCGGGAGGGGGACTCGCTACGAGCAGTACTTC.

The chain links TRBV19 to TRBJ2-1, with 9 bases matching TRBD2. This CDR3 has 16 amino acids. Unmatched junction bases numbered 9, after V lost 3 bases and J lost 6 bases. The germline CDR1 and CDR2 sequences are LNHDA and SQIVND (reference sequence). CDR3 in amino acids: CASSMTAGGPGNEQFF. The DNA for the CDR3 is TGTGCCAGTAGTATGACCGCGGGGGGGCCGGGCAATGAGCAGTTCTTC.

The rearrangement uses TRBV13 and TRBJ2-3; maybe TRBD2 (6 bases). V was shortened by 3 bases and J by 5 bases, with 18 bases between the two germline ends. Germline lookup yields CDR1 PRHDT and CDR2 FYEKMQ (reference sequence). This CDR3 is 16 amino acids long. CDR3 nucleotide sequence: TGTGCCAGCAGCTTGGGGGGATACGGTTCCGTAGATACGCAGTATTTT. It encodes CASSLGGYGSVDTQYF.

V and J are TRBV6-5 and TRBJ2-5, with 8 positions matching TRBD1. After removal of 5 bases from V and 5 bases from J, the junction contained 4 bases not matched to a gene. This CDR3 comprises 13 residues. Per the germline V gene, CDR1 is MNHEY and CDR2 is SVGAGI. The DNA for the CDR3 is TGTGCCAGCAGTCAGGACAGGGACGAGACCCAGTACTTC. It specifies CASSQDRDETQYF.